This entry is about one T cell receptor beta chain. Data came from immunoSEQ multiplex PCR; TCRdb stores just in-frame clones and leaves some out. The sample consists of some 340,000 clones, around 84% of them appearing once. The data derive from a study of Ad26.COV2.S vaccination and SARS-CoV-2 variants. The CDR3 covers 14 residues. Germline assignment: CDR1 SNHLY and CDR2 FYNNEI. J gave up 4 bases and V 6 bases, and 4 bases lay outside the gene matches. The sample's treatment: around 19 received Ad26.COV2.S at low or high dose, single or two shots; several received placebo; per-sample allocation not given. Collection of samples fell on day 63 after the first vaccine or placebo injection.

The sequence was collected from a person between 18 and 60 years old who received the Ad26.COV2.S COVID-19 vaccine or a placebo. J is TRBJ1-5 and V is TRBV2; TRBD1 agrees at 9 bases. The source material was peripheral blood, sampled in a trial of Ad26.COV2.S vaccine versus placebo. CDR3 nucleotides: TGTGCCAGCAGCCCCGACAGGGGGAATCAGCCCCAGCATTTT. Encoded protein: CASSPDRGNQPQHF.